This T cell receptor beta chain is from a study of regulatory dendritic cells for organ transplantation. Study-level findings and limits: Memory CD8+ clonal expansion seemed more limited with regulatory than mature dendritic cells. Memory T cells were less diverse than naive, with memory CD8+ most oligoclonal. Considerable individual heterogeneity was seen in alloreactive memory CD8+ T cells.

V lost 0 bases to trimming and J lost 3 bases, with 9 bases between them. CDR1 is SEHNR and CDR2 is FQNEAQ in the germline V gene (reference sequence). The CDR3 has 15 residues. This clone is medium-sized. The antigen is undetermined. Naive CD45RA+ and memory CD45RO+ CD4+ or CD8+ T cells were FACS-sorted. Generated by immunoSEQ multiplex PCR, the TCRdb table keeps only in-frame clones and is missing some. The sample has 20,000 to 25,000 clones, 74% seen once. The sample comprised memory CD4+ T cells from blood. The subset denotes: CD45RO+ memory T cells. The genes are TRBV7-9 and TRBJ1-5; D is undetermined. The sequence was obtained from a human donor in good health. The CDR3, as DNA: TGTGCCAGCAGCTTAGCATCGGGAAACAATCAGCCCCAGCATTTT. This encodes CASSLASGNNQPQHF.